This T cell receptor beta chain was recovered during a study of blood T cell repertoires in COVID-19 (dated by TCRdb to 2018 to 2021). Describing the broader study: Samples from collaborators originated in the United States, Italy and Spain and spanned both the acute and convalescent phases of COVID-19. Subjects who had been exposed to COVID-19, were actively infected with it, or had recovered from it provided the deeply sampled blood TCRbeta repertoires that made up the dataset. Where available, HLA class I and class II types were obtained from metadata supplied by the sample provider rather than from assay-based typing. The material from the prospective study consisted of cDNA or gDNA derived from T cells, B-cell-depleted T cells, or PBMCs. Samples came from the ongoing ImmuneRACE study (first 160 participants) plus 1,254 subjects from 6 global collaborators. A de-identified subject ID, COVID-19 status, age in years and sex were almost always included in the sample metadata. The repertoires were released in a freely available public database intended as a resource for research on the immune response to SARS-CoV-2.

TCRbeta CDR3 regions were amplified from genomic DNA by means of the immunoSEQ Assay, a bias-controlled multiplex PCR. Concerning the study's data processing: Nucleated cell counts per sample were estimated from amplification of reference gene primers within the assay. Sequence reads were collapsed and filtered to measure the absolute abundance of every unique TCRbeta CDR3 rearrangement. For each sample, productive Simpson clonality was calculated as the square root of Simpson's diversity index across productive rearrangements. In its TCRdb copy, this immuneACCESS table keeps in-frame sequences only and misses some clones. Where compared with another copy, unresolved V genes explain less than half of these, and the others have no known cause. V, J and clone size are those of that table, while D and trimming were read from the DNA. In this sample the table shows fewer than 180,000 clones, around 85% of which occur a single time. The top ten hold under 3.5% of the sample.

Collaborating institutions collected whole blood in K2EDTA tubes following their own protocols. For TCRbeta analysis, collaborator samples were shipped as frozen whole blood, as isolated PBMCs, or as DNA extracted from either sample type. The CDR3 runs 11 residues from the cysteine to the phenylalanine. Only the CDR3 region is kept as DNA, spanning 33 bases read in frame from base 1. CDR1 and CDR2 were assigned from the germline V gene as SGHAT and FQNNGV. V and J are trimmed by 5 bases and 6 bases, and the gene matches miss 1 base of the junction. Of note for this clone: Its antigen is unknown. No qualities accompany the bases; no much larger clone lies one base away.

Beyond this particular receptor, the publication reports: How much clinical and demographic metadata was included differed by source and by participant, and the metadata was provided uncurated.

The sample taken for sequencing was peripheral blood. The chain is made from TRBV11-2 and TRBJ2-7, and TRBD2 matches 7 of the central bases. The source is a man between 70 and 80 years old with acute or convalescent COVID-19. The CDR3 loop reads CASSPGGEQYF. The DNA sequence is as follows: TGTGCCAGCAGCCCGGGGGGCGAGCAGTACTTC.